This T cell receptor beta chain was profiled in a study of blood T cells in healthy people across ages. CDR1 is KGHDR and CDR2 is SFDVKD in the germline V gene. Trimming shortened V by 4 bases and J by 4 bases, and 10 bases separated the two germline ends. The CDR3 extends over 13 amino acids. PCR was performed a second time for roughly 7 to 12 cycles using a sample-barcoded 5' primer and a J-beta primer mix. Each cDNA molecule received a tag from a template-switch adaptor that had 12 random nucleotides. TCRdb re-called the 5' RACE reads through MiXCR, storing one row per CDR3 protein. This table has roughly 900,000 distinct CDR3 sequences, around 49% appearing once.

The TCR was taken from a young man in good health. The sample comprised blood. This chain joins TRBV24-1 and TRBJ2-7, with a possible D match to TRBD1 (5 bases). The CDR3 region is CATSDRVGYEQYF. CDR3 nucleotides: TGTGCCACCAGTGACAGGGTTGGGTACGAGCAGTACTTC.